The T cell receptor beta chain described here comes from a study of T cells in Graves' hyperthyroidism and ophthalmopathy. TCR beta CDR3 region amplification was performed from RNA transcripts. HTBI primers were the set used in a first-round RT-PCR of the TCR CDR3. In TCRdb, the multiplex PCR reads were re-called with MiXCR into one record per CDR3 protein. This table has roughly 300,000 distinct CDR3 sequences, roughly 13% appearing once. Germline CDR1 and CDR2: LNHDA and SQIVND (reference sequence). Losses at the gene ends were 0 bases for V and 6 bases for J; bases not matched to a gene: 13. The CDR3 has 18 residues.

The sample taken for sequencing was blood. V gene TRBV19 combines with J gene TRBJ1-5; the match to TRBD1 covers 8 bases. The sequence was collected from a woman in her 30s with Graves' hyperthyroidism. The CDR3 protein is CASSIETPGGLSFQPQHF. The CDR3 bases are TGTGCCAGTAGTATAGAAACTCCAGGGGGCTTGAGTTTTCAGCCCCAGCATTTT.